This is a list of T cell receptor beta chains from one sample in a study of blood T cell repertoires in COVID-19. Method: immunoSEQ multiplex PCR; TCRdb's copy keeps in-frame clones and lacks some. The profile shows 350,000 to 400,000 clones, 90% of them singletons. Sequencing input: peripheral blood. The receptor set was obtained from a man aged 18-30 years with active or convalescent COVID-19. Each CDR3 is given with its conserved first and last residue. D genes are given only for firm matches. Not every row has a clone size; where given, it reads once, few, many or a size class.

abundance | j_gene | v_gene | d_gene | CDR3aa | CDR3nt
. | TRBJ1-1 | TRBV2 | . | CATRGWSEAFF | TGTGCCACGAGAGGGTGGTCTGAAGCTTTCTTT
. | TRBJ2-3 | TRBV18 | TRBD2 | CASALGTSGRTDTQYF | TGTGCCAGCGCCCTGGGGACTAGCGGGAGAACAGATACGCAGTATTTT
few | TRBJ1-3 | TRBV2 | TRBD1 | CASSEGGTGWSTIYF | TGTGCCAGCAGTGAAGGTGGGACAGGGTGGTCCACCATATATTTT
. | TRBJ2-3 | TRBV2 | . | CASSVDSSTDTQYF | TGTGCCAGCAGTGTGGACAGTAGCACAGATACGCAGTATTTT
. | TRBJ1-1 | TRBV12-3/TRBV12-4 | . | CASSNPYTEAFF | TGTGCCAGCAGTAATCCGTACACTGAAGCTTTCTTT
. | TRBJ2-3 | TRBV7-6 | TRBD1 | CASSPRDRGGDTQYF | TGTGCCAGCAGCCCCCGGGACAGGGGTGGAGATACGCAGTATTTT
. | TRBJ1-3 | TRBV18 | . | CASSPTGWNTIYF | TGTGCCAGCTCTCCCACAGGTTGGAACACCATATATTTT
. | TRBJ2-1 | TRBV4-3 | TRBD2 | CASSQEAVAGVSSYNEQFF | TGCGCCAGCAGCCAAGAAGCGGTAGCGGGGGTCAGCTCCTACAATGAGCAGTTCTTC
. | TRBJ2-5 | TRBV28 | TRBD2 | CASSFGLGRAETQYF | TGTGCCAGCAGTTTCGGACTGGGGAGGGCAGAGACCCAGTACTTC
. | TRBJ2-3 | TRBV18 | . | CASSSRQSGTDTQYF | TGTGCCAGCTCATCCCGACAGTCCGGCACAGATACGCAGTATTTT
. | TRBJ2-1 | TRBV27 | TRBD1 | CASNRDRGRFNEQFF | TGTGCCAGCAACAGGGACAGGGGGCGCTTCAATGAGCAGTTCTTC
. | TRBJ2-7 | TRBV6-2/TRBV6-3 | TRBD1 | CASSYPGQGLSYEQYF | TGTGCCAGCAGTTACCCAGGACAGGGGTTGTCCTACGAGCAGTACTTC
. | TRBJ1-2 | TRBV12-3/TRBV12-4 | . | CASSPFFKGYTF | TGTGCCAGCAGCCCCTTTTTTAAAGGCTACACCTTC
. | TRBJ1-5 | TRBV6-5 | . | CASLTDSNQPQHF | TGTGCCAGCTTAACAGATAGCAATCAGCCCCAGCATTTT